The 3 T cell receptor beta chains below come from one sample, sequenced in a study of T cell clonality in common variable immunodeficiency. Sequenced by immunoSEQ multiplex PCR; TCRdb stores in-frame clones only, minus some. The table lists about 31,000 clones, with no singletons. The source material was peripheral blood mononuclear cells. These receptors all come from a person aged 18 to 69 in good health.

In its sample, this clone was seen a few times. The observed sequence ends 3 residues before the CDR3 terminus, with the missing tail filled in from the germline J gene. This sequence joins TRBV5-5 and TRBJ2-4, with D hard to call. This CDR3 is built from 13 residues. Germline V gene lookup returns CDR1 SGHKS and CDR2 YYEKEE (reference sequence). This CDR3 is CASSLSVNYGQYF. Partial CDR3 DNA: TGTGCCAGCAGCTTGTCAGTTAACTATGGT.

With regard to this clone: The read ends 3 residues early relative to the CDR3; the germline J gene fills the gap. The V call is TRBV2, the J call TRBJ2-3; 8 positions agree with TRBD1. The CDR3 runs 14 residues. Germline V gives CDR1 SNHLY, CDR2 FYNNEI. The sequenced part of the CDR3 DNA is TGTGCCAGCACCCCCGGGACAGGCCGTCAGCCG. Translating gives CASTPGTGRQP. The entire CDR3 protein is CASTPGTGRQPQYF.

The sample holds a few counts of this clone. The read ends 3 residues early relative to the CDR3; the germline J gene fills the gap. This rearrangement joins TRBV5-3 to TRBJ2-7; 10 nucleotides line up with TRBD2. TRBV5-3 falls under the ORF class, with uncertain function. The length of the CDR3 is 15 residues. Unmatched junction bases numbered 10, after V lost 5 bases and J lost 5 bases. The sequenced CDR3 bases are TGTGCCAGAAGTTTTAGCGGGGGGACCGTGGACGAG. It yields the protein CARSFSGGTVDE. The CDR3 as a whole reads CARSFSGGTVDEQYF.